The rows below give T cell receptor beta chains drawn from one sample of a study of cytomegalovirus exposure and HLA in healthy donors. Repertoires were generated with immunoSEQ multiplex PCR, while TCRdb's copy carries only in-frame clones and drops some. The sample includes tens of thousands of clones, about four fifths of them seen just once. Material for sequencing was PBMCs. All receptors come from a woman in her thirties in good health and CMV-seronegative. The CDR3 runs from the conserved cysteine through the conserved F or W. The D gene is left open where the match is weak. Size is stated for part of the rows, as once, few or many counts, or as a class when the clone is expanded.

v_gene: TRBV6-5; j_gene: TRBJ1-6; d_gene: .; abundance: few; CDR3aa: CASSYSSTGFSPLHF; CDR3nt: TGTGCCAGCAGTTACTCGTCAACAGGGTTTTCACCCCTCCACTTT
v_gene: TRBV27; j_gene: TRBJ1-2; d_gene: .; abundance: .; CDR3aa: CASRTPRDSWGYTF; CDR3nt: TGTGCCAGCAGAACTCCCCGGGACTCATGGGGCTACACCTTC
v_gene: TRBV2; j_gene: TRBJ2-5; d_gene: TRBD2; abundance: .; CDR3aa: CASSGGGKTQYF; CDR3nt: TGTGCCAGCAGTGGCGGGGGAAAGACCCAGTACTTC
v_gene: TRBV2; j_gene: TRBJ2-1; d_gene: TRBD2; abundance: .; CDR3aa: CASSRTSGGISYNEQFF; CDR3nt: TGTGCCAGCAGCCGTACTAGCGGGGGGATTTCCTACAATGAGCAGTTCTTC
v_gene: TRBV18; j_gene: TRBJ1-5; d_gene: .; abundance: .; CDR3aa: CASSPGGATNQPQHF; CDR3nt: TGTGCCAGCTCACCGGGTGGGGCTACGAATCAGCCCCAGCATTTT
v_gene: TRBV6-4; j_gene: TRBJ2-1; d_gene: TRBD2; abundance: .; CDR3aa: CASSHDGTSGSNEQFF; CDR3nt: TGTGCCAGCTCCCACGACGGGACTAGCGGGAGTAATGAGCAGTTCTTC
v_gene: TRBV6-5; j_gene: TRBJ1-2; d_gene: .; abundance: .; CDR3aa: CASRPPQNYGYTF; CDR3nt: TGTGCCAGCAGACCTCCACAAAACTATGGCTACACCTTC
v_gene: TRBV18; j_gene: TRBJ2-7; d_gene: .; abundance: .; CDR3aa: CASSPLGPRGAWGLSYEQYF; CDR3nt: TGTGCCAGCTCACCCCTGGGTCCCAGGGGCGCCTGGGGTTTATCCTACGAGCAGTACTTC
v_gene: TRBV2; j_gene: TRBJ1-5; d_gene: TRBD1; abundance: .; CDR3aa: CASMPPGQGYNQPQHF; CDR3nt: TGTGCCAGCATGCCTCCGGGACAGGGTTACAATCAGCCCCAGCATTTT
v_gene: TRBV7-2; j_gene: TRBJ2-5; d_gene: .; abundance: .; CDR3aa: CASSLGQKETQYF; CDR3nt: TGTGCCAGCAGCTTAGGACAGAAAGAGACCCAGTACTTC
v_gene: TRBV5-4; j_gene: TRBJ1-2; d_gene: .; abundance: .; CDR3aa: CASRSPEWAGLPSGGGYTF; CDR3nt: TGTGCCAGCAGATCCCCGGAATGGGCAGGGCTCCCCTCGGGGGGTGGCTACACCTTC
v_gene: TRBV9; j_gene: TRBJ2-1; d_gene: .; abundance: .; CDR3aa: CASSDTGYNEQFF; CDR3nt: TGTGCCAGCAGCGATACAGGGTACAATGAGCAGTTCTTC
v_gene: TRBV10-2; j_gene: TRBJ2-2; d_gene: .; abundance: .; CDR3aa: CASSAGVGVAGELFF; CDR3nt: TGCGCCAGCAGTGCAGGGGTGGGAGTGGCCGGGGAGCTGTTTTTT
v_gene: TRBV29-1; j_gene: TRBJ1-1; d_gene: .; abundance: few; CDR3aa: CSVEYSGTEAFF; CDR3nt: TGCAGCGTTGAATATTCAGGGACTGAAGCTTTCTTT
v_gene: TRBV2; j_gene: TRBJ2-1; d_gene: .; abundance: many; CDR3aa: CASSSDLNEQFF; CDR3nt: TGTGCCAGCAGTTCCGACTTGAATGAGCAGTTCTTC
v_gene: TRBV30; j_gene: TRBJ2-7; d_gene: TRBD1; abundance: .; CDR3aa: CAYGTAYEQYF; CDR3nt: TGTGCCTACGGGACAGCCTACGAGCAGTACTTC
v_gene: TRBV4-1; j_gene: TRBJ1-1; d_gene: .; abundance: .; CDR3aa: CASSQRSVDYTEAFF; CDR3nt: TGCGCCAGCAGCCAGCGATCTGTTGATTACACTGAAGCTTTCTTT
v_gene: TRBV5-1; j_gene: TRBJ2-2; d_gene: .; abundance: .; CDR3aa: CASSPPVGGELFF; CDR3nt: TGCGCCAGCAGCCCGCCGGTTGGTGGGGAGCTGTTTTTT
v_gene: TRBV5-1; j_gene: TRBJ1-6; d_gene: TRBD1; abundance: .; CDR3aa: CASSLGKEDRVKNSPLHF; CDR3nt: TGCGCCAGCAGCCTGGGAAAGGAAGACAGGGTTAAGAATTCACCCCTCCACTTT
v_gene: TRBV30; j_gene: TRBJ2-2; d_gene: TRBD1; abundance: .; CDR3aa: CASAGGTNTGELFF; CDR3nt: TGTGCCTCGGCAGGGGGCACGAACACCGGGGAGCTGTTTTTT
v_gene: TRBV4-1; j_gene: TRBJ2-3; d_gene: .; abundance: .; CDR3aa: CASSQVPGLRDTDTQYF; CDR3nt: TGCGCCAGCAGCCAGGTACCTGGACTACGGGACACAGATACGCAGTATTTT
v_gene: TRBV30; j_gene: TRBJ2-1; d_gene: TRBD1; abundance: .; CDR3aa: CAWSALGTGTYNEQFF; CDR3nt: TGTGCCTGGAGCGCTTTAGGGACAGGGACCTACAATGAGCAGTTCTTC
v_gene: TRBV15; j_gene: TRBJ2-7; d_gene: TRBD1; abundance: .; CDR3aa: CATSTDGTVSYEQYF; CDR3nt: TGTGCCACCAGCACTGACGGGACAGTCTCCTACGAGCAGTACTTC
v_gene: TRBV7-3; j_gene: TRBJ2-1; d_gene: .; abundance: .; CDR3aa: CASSLMTGSSYNEQFF; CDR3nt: TGTGCCAGCAGCCTAATGACCGGGAGCTCCTACAATGAGCAGTTCTTC
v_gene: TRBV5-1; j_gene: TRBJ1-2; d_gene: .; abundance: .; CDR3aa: CASSADGGAYGYTF; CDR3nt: TGCGCCAGCAGCGCGGACGGGGGTGCCTATGGCTACACCTTC
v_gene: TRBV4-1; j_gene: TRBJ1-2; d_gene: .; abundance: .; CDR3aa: CASSQARTATGYYGYTF; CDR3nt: TGCGCCAGCAGCCAAGCCCGGACGGCGACAGGCTACTATGGCTACACCTTC
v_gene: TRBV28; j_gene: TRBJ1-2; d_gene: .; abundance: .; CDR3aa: CASSLPTVGYTF; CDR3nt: TGTGCCAGCAGTTTACCCACGGTTGGCTACACCTTC
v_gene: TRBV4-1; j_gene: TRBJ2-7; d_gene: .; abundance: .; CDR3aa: CASSQVRTDTYEQYF; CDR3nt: TGCGCCAGCAGCCAAGTTCGGACAGACACCTACGAGCAGTACTTC
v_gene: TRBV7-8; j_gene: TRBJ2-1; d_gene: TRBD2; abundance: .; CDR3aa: CASSSGSWRGDYNEQFF; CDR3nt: TGTGCCAGCAGCTCAGGCTCATGGCGGGGGGACTACAATGAGCAGTTCTTC
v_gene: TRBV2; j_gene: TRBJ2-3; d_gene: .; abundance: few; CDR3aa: CASSGSGGWPFTDTQYF; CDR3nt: TGTGCCAGCAGTGGATCAGGGGGGTGGCCGTTCACAGATACGCAGTATTTT
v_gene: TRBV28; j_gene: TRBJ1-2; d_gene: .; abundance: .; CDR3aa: CASGLNYGYTF; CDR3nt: TGTGCCAGCGGGCTAAACTATGGCTACACCTTC
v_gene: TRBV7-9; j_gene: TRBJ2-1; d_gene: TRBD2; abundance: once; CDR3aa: CASSLGFGAGADEQFF; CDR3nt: TGTGCCAGCAGCTTAGGCTTTGGAGCGGGAGCCGATGAGCAGTTCTTC
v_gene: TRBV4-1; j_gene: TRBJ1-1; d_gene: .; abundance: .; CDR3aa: CASSQVGRGNTEAFF; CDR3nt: TGCGCCAGCAGCCAAGTGGGCAGGGGGAACACTGAAGCTTTCTTT
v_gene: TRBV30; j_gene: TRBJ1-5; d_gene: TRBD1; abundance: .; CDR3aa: CAWSMGQGWQPQHF; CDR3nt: TGTGCCTGGAGTATGGGACAGGGGTGGCAGCCCCAGCATTTT
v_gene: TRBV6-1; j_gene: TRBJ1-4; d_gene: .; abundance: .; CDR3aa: CASSQTVANEKLFF; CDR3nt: TGTGCCAGCAGCCAGACAGTAGCTAATGAAAAACTGTTTTTT
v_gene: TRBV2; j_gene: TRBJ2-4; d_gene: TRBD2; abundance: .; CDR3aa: CASDSAGAPKNIQYF; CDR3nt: TGTGCCAGCGATTCGGCGGGAGCACCCAAAAACATTCAGTACTTC
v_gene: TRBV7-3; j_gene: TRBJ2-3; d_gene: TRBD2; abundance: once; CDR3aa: CASSEGPAGGPLGTDTQYF; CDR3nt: TGTGCCAGCAGCGAAGGGCCAGCGGGGGGGCCCCTCGGCACAGATACGCAGTATTTT
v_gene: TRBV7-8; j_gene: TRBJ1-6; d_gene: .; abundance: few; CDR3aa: CASSSSSGGTSPLHF; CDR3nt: TGTGCCAGCAGCTCTTCCTCCGGGGGAACCTCACCCCTCCACTTT
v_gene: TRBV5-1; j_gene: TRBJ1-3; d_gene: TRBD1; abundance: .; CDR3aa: CASADRELNSGNTIYF; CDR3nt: TGCGCCAGCGCGGACAGGGAACTGAACTCTGGAAACACCATATATTTT
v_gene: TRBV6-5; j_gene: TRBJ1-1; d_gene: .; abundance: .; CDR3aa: CASSYSYGVNTEAFF; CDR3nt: TGTGCCAGCAGTTACTCGTATGGAGTTAACACTGAAGCTTTCTTT
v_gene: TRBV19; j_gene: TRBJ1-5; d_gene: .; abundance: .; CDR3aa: CASGLGQHNQPQHF; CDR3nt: TGTGCCAGTGGGCTCGGACAGCACAATCAGCCCCAGCATTTT
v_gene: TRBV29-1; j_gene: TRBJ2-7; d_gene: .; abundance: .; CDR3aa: CSVAEFYEQYF; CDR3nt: TGCAGCGTGGCGGAGTTTTACGAGCAGTACTTC
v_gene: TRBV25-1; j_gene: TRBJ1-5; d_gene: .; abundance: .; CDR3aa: CASSDGAANGPQHF; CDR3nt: TGTGCCAGCAGTGATGGTGCGGCCAATGGGCCCCAGCATTTT
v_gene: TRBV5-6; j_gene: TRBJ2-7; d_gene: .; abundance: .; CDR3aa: CASSSQGYEQYF; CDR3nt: TGTGCCAGCAGCTCCCAGGGGTACGAGCAGTACTTC
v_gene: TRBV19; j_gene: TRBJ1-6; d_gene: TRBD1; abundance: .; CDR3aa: CASSPSRTGFSPLHF; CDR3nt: TGTGCCAGTAGTCCCTCTCGGACAGGTTTCTCACCCCTCCACTTT
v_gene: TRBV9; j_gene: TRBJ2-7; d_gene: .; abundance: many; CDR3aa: CASSVGSRVVYEQYF; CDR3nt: TGTGCCAGCAGCGTAGGATCCAGGGTCGTGTACGAGCAGTACTTC
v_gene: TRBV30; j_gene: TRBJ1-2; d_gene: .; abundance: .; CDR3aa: CAWSITDSYGYTF; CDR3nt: TGTGCCTGGAGTATCACAGACAGCTATGGCTACACCTTC
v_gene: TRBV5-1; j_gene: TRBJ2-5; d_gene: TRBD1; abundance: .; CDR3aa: CASSRQGETQYF; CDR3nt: TGCGCCAGCAGCCGACAGGGGGAGACCCAGTACTTC
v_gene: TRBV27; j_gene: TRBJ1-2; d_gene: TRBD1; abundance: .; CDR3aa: CASSLGQGNYGYTF; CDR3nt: TGTGCCAGCTCCCTCGGACAGGGGAACTATGGCTACACCTTC
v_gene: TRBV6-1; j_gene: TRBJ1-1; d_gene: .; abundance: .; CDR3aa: CASFHNTEAFF; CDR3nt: TGTGCCAGTTTCCATAACACTGAAGCTTTCTTT
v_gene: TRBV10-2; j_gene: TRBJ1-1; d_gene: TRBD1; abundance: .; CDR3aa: CASYLGQRGAQAFF; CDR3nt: TGCGCCAGTTATCTGGGACAGAGAGGAGCCCAAGCTTTCTTT
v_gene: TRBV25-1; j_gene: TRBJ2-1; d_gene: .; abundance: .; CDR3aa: CASSSPNNEQFF; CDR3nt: TGTGCCAGCAGTTCCCCAAACAATGAGCAGTTCTTC
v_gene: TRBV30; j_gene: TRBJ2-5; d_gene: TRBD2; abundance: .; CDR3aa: CAWRGGGPSGRARETQYF; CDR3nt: TGTGCCTGGAGGGGAGGCGGACCTAGCGGGAGGGCACGGGAGACCCAGTACTTC
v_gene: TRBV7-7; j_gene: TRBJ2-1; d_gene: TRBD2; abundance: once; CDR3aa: CASSLDRSGGEQFF; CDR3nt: TGTGCTAGCAGCTTAGATCGGTCGGGAGGTGAGCAGTTCTTC